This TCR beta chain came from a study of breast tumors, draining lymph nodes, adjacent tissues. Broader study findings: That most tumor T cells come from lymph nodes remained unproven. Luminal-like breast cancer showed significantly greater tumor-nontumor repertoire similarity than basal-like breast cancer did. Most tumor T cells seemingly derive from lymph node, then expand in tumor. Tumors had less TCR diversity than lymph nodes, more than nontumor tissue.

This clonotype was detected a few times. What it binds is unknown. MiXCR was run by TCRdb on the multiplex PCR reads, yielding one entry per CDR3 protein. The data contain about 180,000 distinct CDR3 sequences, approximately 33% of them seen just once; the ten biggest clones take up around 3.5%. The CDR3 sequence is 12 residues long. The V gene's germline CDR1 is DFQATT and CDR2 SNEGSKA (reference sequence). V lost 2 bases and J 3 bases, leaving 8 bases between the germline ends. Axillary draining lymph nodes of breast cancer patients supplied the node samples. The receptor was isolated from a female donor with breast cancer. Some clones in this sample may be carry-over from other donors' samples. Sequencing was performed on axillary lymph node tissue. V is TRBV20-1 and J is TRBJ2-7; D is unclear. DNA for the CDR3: TGCAGTGCTAGACGCGAAATCTACGAGCAGTACTTC. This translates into CSARREIYEQYF.